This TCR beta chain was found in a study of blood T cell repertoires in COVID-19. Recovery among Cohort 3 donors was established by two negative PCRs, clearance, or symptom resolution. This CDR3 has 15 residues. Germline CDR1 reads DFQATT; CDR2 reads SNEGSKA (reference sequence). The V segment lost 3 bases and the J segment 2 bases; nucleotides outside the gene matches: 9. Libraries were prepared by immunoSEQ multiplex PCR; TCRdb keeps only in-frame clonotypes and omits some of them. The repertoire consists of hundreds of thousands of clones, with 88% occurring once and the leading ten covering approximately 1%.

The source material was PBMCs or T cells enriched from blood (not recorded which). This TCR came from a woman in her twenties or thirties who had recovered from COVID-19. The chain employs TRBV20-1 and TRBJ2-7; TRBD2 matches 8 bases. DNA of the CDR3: TGCAGTGCTAGTCGGACTAGCCCGGAACCCTACGAGCAGTACTTC. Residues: CSASRTSPEPYEQYF.